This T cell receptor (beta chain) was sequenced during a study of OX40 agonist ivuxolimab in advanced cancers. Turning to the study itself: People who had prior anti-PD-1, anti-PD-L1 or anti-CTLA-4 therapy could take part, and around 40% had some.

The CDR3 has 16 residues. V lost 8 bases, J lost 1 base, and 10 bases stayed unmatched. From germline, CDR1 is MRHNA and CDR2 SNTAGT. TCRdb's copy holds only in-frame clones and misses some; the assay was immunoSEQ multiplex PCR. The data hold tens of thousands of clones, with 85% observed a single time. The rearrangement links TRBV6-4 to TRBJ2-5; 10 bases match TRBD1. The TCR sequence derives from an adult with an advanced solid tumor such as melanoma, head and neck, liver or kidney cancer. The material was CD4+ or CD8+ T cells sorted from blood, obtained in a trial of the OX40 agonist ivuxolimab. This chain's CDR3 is CASVDRDRGRQETQYF. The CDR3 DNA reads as TGTGCCAGCGTCGACCGGGACAGGGGACGCCAAGAGACCCAGTACTTC.